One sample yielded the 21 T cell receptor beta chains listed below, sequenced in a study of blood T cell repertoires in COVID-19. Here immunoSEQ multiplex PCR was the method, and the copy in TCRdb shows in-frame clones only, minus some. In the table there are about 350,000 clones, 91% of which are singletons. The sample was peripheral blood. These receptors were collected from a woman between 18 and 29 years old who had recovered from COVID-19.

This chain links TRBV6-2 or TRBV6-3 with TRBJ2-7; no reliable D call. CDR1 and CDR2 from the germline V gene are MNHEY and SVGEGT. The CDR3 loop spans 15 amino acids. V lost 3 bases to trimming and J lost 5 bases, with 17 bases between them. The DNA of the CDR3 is TGTGCCAGCAGTTATTACGGGTACCCTCCTCACGAGCAGTACGTC. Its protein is CASSYYGYPPHEQYV.

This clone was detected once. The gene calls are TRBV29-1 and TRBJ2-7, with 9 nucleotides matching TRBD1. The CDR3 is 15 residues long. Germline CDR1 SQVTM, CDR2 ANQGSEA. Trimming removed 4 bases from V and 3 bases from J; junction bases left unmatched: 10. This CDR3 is CSVGIRDRVNYEQYV. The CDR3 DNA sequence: TGCAGCGTTGGGATCCGGGACAGGGTCAACTACGAGCAGTACGTC.

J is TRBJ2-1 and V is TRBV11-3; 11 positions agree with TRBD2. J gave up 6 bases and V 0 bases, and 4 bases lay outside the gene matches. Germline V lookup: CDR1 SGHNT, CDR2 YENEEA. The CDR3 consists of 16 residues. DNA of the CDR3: TGTGCCAGCAGCTTAGAGCTAGCGGGAGGTTTCAATGAGCAGTTCTTC. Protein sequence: CASSLELAGGFNEQFF.

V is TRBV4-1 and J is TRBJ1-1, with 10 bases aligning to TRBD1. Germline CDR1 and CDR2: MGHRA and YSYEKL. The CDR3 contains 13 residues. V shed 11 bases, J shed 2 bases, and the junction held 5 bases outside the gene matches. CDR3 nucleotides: TGCGCCGGGACAGGGGAAGATAACACTGAAGCTTTCTTT. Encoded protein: CAGTGEDNTEAFF.

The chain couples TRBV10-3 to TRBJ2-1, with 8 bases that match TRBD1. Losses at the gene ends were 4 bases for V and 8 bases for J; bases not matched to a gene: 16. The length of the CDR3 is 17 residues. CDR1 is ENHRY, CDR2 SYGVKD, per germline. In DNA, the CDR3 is TGTGCCATCAGTGGAAGCCCTGGACAGGGTCCCTTGGATGAGCAGTTCTTC. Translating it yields CAISGSPGQGPLDEQFF.

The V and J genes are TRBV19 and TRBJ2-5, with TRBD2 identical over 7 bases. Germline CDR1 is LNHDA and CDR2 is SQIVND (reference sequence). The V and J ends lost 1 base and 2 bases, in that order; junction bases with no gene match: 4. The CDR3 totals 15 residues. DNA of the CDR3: TGTGCCAGTAGTATAGTGGGGACTACACAAGAGACCCAGTACTTC. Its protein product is CASSIVGTTQETQYF.

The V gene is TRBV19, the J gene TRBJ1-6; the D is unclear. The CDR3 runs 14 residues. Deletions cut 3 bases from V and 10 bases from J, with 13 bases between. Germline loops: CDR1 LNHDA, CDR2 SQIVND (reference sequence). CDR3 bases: TGTGCCAGTAGTATCGGCCAGCGTATGTCACCCCTCCACTTT. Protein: CASSIGQRMSPLHF.

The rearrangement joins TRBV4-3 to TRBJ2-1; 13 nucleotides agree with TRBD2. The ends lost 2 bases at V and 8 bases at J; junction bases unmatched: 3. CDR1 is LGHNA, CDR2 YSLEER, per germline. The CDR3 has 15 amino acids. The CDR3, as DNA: TGCGCCAGCAGCCAACGGACTAGCGGGAGATATGAGCAGTTCTTC. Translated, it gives CASSQRTSGRYEQFF.

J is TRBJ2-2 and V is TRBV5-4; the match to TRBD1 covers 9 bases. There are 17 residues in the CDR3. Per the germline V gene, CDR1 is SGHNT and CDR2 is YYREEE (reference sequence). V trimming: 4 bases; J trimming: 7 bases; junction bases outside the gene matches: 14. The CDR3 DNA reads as TGTGCCAGCAGCGCGGCCGGGACAGGGAGAGCCGGCGGGGAGCTGTTTTTT. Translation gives CASSAAGTGRAGGELFF.

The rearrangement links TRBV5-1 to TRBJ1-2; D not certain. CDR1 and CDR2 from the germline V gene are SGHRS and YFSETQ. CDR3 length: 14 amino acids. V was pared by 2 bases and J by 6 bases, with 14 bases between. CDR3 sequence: CASSLSGVADGYTF. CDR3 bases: TGCGCCAGCAGCTTAAGCGGGGTAGCAGATGGCTACACCTTC. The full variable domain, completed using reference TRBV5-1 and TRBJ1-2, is KAGVTQTPRYLIKTRGQQVTLSCSPISGHRSVSWYQQTPGQGLQFLFEYFSETQRNKGNFPGRFSGRQFSNSRSEMNVSTLELGDSALYLCASSLSGVADGYTFGSGTRLTVV.

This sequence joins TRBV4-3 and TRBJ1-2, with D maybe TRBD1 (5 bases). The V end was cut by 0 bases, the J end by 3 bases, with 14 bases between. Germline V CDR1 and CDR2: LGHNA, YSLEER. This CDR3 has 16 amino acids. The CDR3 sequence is CASSQDPRGPYYGYTF. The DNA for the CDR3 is TGCGCCAGCAGCCAAGACCCTAGGGGCCCGTACTATGGCTACACCTTC.

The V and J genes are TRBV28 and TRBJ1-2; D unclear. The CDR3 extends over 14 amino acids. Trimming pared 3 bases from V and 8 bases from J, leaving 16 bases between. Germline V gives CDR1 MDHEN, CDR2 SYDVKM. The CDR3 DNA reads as TGTGCCAGCAGTTTCCCGTGGGCCCTAAGAGGCTACACCTTC. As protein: CASSFPWALRGYTF.

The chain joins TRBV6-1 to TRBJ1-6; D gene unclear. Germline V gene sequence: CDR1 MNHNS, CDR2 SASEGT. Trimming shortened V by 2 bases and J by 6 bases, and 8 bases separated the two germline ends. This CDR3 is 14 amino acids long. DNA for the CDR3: TGTGCCAGCAGTGAACGGGAGGGTAATTCACCCCTCCACTTT. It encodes CASSEREGNSPLHF.

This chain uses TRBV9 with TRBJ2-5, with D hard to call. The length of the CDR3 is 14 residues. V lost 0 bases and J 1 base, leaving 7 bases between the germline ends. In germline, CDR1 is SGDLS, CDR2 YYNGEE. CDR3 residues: CASSVEPIQETQYF. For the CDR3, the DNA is TGTGCCAGCAGCGTAGAGCCCATCCAAGAGACCCAGTACTTC.

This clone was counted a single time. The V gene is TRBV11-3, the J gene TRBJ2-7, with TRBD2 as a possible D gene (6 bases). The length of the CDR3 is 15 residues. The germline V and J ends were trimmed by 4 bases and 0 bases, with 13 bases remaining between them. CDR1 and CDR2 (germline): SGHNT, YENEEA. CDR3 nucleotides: TGTGCCAGCAGCTCAGCGGGTTCCGCCTCCTACGAGCAGTACGTC. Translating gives CASSSAGSASYEQYV.

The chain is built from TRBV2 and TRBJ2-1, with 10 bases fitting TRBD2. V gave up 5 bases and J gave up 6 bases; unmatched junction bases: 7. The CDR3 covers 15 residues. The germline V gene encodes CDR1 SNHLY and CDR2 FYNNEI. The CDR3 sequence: CASSSGLASFNEQFF. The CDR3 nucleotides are TGTGCCAGCAGTTCGGGACTAGCGAGCTTCAATGAGCAGTTCTTC.

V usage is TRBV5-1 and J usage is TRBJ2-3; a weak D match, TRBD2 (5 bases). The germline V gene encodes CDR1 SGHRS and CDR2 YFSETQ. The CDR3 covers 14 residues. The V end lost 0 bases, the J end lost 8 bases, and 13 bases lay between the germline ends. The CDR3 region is CASSLEPGLSTQYF. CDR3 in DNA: TGCGCCAGCAGCTTGGAACCGGGGTTGAGTACGCAGTATTTT.

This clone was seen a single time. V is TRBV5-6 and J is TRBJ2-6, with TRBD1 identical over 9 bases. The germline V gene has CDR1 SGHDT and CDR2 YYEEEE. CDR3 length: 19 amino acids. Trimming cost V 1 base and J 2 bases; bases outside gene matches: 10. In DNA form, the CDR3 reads TGTGCCAGCAGCTTGATGCGGGACAGGGAATACCCTGGGGCCAACGTCCTGACTTTC. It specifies CASSLMRDREYPGANVLTF.

CDR3 sequence: CASSALRGRGNTIYF. In nucleotides, the CDR3 is TGTGCCAGCTCGGCCCTCAGGGGGCGAGGAAACACCATATATTTT. V and J are TRBV11-3 and TRBJ1-3; TRBD1 matches 8 bases. This CDR3 is built from 15 residues. The V and J ends lost 8 bases and 4 bases, in that order; junction bases with no gene match: 10. In germline, CDR1 is SGHNT, CDR2 YENEEA.

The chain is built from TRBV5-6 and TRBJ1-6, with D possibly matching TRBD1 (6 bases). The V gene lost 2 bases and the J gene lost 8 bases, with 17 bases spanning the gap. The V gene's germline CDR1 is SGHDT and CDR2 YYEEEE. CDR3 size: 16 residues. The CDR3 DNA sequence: TGTGCCAGCAGCTTACTTACAGGGCTGAAGTATTCACCCCTCCACTTT. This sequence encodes CASSLLTGLKYSPLHF.

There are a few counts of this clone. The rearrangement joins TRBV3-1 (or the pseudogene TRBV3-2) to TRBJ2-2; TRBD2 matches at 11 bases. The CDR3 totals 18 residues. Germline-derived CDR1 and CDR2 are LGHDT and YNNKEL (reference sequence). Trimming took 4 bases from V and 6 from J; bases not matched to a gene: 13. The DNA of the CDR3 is TGTGCCAGCAGCCCCACCTCACTAGCGGGAGTGTCCCCCGGGGAGCTGTTTTTT. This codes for CASSPTSLAGVSPGELFF.